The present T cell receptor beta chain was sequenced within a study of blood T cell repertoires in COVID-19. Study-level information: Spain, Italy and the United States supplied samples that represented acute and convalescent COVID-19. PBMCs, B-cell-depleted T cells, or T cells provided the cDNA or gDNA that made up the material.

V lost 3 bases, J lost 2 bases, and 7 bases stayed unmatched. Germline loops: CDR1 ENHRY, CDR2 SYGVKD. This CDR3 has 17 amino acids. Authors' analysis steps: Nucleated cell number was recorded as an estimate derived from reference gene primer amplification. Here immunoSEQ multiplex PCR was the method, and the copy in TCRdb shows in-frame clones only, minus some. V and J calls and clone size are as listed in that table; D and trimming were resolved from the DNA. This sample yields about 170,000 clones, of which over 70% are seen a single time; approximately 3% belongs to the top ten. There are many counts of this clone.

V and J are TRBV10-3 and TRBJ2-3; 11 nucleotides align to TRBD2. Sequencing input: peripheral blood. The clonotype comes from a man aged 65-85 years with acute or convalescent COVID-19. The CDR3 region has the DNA TGTGCCATCAGTGACTACCTAGCGGGAGGACTCACAGATACGCAGTATTTT. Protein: CAISDYLAGGLTDTQYF.